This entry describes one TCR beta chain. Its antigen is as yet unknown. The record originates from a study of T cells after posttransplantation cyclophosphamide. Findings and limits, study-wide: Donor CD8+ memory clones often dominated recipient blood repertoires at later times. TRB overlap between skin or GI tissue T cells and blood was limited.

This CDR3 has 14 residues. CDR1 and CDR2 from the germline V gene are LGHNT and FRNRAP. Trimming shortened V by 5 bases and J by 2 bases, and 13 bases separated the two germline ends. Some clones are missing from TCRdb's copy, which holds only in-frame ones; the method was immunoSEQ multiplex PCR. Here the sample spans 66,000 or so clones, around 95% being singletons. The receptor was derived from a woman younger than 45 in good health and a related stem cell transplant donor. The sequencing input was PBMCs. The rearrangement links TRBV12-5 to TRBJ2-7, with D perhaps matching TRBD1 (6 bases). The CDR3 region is CASGRSGTTYEQYF. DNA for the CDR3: TGTGCTAGTGGTAGATCCGGGACAACCTACGAGCAGTACTTC.